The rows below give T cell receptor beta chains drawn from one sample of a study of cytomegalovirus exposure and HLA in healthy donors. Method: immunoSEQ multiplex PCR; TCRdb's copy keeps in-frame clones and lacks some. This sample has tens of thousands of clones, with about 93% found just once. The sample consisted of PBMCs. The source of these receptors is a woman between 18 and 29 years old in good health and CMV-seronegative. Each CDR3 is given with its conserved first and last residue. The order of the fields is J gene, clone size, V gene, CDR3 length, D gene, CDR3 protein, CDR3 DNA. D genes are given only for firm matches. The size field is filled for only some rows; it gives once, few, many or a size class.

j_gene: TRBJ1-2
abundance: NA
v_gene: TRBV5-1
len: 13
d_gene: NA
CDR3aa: CASSLGGDYGYTF
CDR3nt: TGCGCCAGCAGCTTGGGGGGCGACTATGGCTACACCTTC

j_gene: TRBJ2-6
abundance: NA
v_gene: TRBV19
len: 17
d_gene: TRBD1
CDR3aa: CASRQGAYTTGANVLTF
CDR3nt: TGTGCCAGTAGGCAGGGGGCTTATACAACTGGGGCCAACGTCCTGACTTTC

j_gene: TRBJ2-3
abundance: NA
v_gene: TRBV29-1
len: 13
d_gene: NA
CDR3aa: CSVERSSTDTQYF
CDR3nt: TGCAGCGTTGAGCGAAGCAGCACAGATACGCAGTATTTT

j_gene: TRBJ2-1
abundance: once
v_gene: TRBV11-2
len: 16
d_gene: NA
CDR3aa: CASSPRLDPLYNEQFF
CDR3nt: TGTGCCAGCAGCCCCAGACTAGATCCCCTCTACAATGAGCAGTTCTTC

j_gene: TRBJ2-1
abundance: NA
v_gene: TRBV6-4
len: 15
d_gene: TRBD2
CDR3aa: CASRSSGGVANEQFF
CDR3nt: TGTGCCAGCAGGTCTAGCGGGGGGGTAGCCAATGAGCAGTTCTTC

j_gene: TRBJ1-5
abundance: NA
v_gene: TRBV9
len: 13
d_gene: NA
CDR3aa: CASSVAIGQPQHF
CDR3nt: TGTGCCAGCAGCGTAGCTATTGGTCAGCCCCAGCATTTT

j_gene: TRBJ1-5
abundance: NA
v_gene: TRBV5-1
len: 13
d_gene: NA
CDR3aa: CASSPGRNQPQHF
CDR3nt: TGCGCCAGCAGCCCCGGGAGGAACCAGCCCCAGCATTTT

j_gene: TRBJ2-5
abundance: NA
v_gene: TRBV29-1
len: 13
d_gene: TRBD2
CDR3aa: CSVARGGSETQYF
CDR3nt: TGCAGCGTTGCGCGGGGGGGCTCGGAGACCCAGTACTTC

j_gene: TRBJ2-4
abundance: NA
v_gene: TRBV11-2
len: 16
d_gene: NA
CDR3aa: CASSLTGTLGQNIQYF
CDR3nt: TGTGCCAGCAGCTTAACCGGGACTCTGGGTCAAAACATTCAGTACTTC

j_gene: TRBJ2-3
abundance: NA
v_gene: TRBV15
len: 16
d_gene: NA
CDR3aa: CATSRASGLGADTQYF
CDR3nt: TGTGCCACCAGCAGAGCGTCAGGTCTGGGCGCAGATACGCAGTATTTT

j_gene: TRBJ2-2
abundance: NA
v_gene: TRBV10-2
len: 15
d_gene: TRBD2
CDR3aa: CAIKTSGGLSGELFF
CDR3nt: TGCGCCATCAAGACTAGCGGGGGTTTATCCGGGGAGCTGTTTTTT

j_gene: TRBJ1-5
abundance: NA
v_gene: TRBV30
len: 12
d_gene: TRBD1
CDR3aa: CAWSTGNQPQHF
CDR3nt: TGTGCCTGGTCGACAGGGAATCAGCCCCAGCATTTT

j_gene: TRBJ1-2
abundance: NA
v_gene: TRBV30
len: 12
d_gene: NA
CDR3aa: CARQNPNYGYTF
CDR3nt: TGTGCCCGACAGAATCCTAACTATGGCTACACCTTC

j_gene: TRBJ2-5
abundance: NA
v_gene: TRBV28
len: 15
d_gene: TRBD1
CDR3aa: CASTRRQGGEETQYF
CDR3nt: TGTGCCAGCACCCGTAGACAGGGGGGAGAAGAGACCCAGTACTTC

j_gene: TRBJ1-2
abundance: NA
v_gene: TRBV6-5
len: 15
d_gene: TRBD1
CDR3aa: CASSYRNRGDYGYTF
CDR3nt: TGTGCCAGCAGTTACAGGAACAGGGGGGACTATGGCTACACCTTC

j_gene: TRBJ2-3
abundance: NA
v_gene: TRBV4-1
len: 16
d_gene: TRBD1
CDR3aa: CASSQAPKDRANTQYF
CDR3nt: TGCGCCAGCAGCCAAGCGCCCAAAGACAGGGCGAATACGCAGTATTTT

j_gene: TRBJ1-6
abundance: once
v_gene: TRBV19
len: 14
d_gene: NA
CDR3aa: CASSIVGGQRPLHF
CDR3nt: TGTGCCAGTAGTATAGTGGGCGGACAGAGGCCCCTCCACTTT